This is a list of T cell receptor beta chains from one sample in a study of T-cell memory formation after mild COVID-19. TCRdb reprocessed the 5' RACE reads with MiXCR, giving one entry per CDR3 protein. The sample consists of about 82,000 distinct CDR3 sequences, over 10% of them appearing once. The specimen was PBMCs or a T cell subset sorted from them (not recorded which). The receptors shown here come from a man aged 18 to 30 who had mild COVID-19 (a few samples of this study predate the infection). Cell type and time point are not known. CDR3s include the opening cysteine and the closing phenylalanine or tryptophan.

V	J	CDR3
TRBV29-1	TRBJ2-7	CSSVTVGPVDNSYEQYF
TRBV6-5	TRBJ2-1	CASSPLGGGAYNEQFF
TRBV5-6	TRBJ1-5	CASSLNAQLNQPQHF
TRBV19	TRBJ2-2	CGIQDTNTGELFF
TRBV6-5	TRBJ2-7	CASSPSGYYEQYF
TRBV4-2	TRBJ1-5	CASSQGPPSEAAAQPQHF
TRBV9	TRBJ2-7	CASSAYTSSYEQYF
TRBV7-9	TRBJ2-6	CASSGGQGSRSGANVLTF
TRBV5-5	TRBJ2-7	CASTFRDTFYEQYF
TRBV7-9	TRBJ2-1	CASTRDRGRGYNEQFF
TRBV7-2	TRBJ1-4	CASSLGLEGKLFF
TRBV12-3/TRBV12-4	TRBJ2-7	CASSDGTGSYEQYF
TRBV4-3	TRBJ2-3	CASSPRQQGSGHMTDTQYF
TRBV29-1	TRBJ1-1	CSVVDRGQGTEAFF
TRBV9	TRBJ2-5	CASGSGTHETQYF
TRBV11-2	TRBJ2-5	CASSEGTGEETQYF
TRBV12-5	TRBJ1-2	CASGLVAGTSGDGYTF
TRBV29-1	TRBJ1-1	CSVAPGNTEAFF
TRBV7-3	TRBJ2-4	CASSLWVGDIQYF
TRBV4-1	TRBJ1-4	CASSLPLLSEKLFF
TRBV20-1	TRBJ2-6	CSATSGGPSGANVLTF